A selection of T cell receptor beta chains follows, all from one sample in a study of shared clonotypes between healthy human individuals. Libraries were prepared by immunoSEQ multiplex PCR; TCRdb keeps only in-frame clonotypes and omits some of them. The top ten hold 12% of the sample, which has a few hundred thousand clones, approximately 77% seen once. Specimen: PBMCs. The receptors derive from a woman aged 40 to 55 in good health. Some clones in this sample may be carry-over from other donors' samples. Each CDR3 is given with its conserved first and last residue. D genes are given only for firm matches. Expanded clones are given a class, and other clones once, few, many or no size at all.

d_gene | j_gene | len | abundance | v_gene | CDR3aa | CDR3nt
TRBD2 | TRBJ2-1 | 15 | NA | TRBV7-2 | CASSFRIGLGNEQFF | TGTGCCAGCAGCTTTCGGATTGGACTAGGGAATGAGCAGTTCTTC
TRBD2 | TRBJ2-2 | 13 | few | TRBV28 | CASSSGGVGELFF | TGTGCCAGCAGTAGCGGGGGGGTCGGGGAGCTGTTTTTT
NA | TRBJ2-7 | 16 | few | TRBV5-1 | CASSLDAPTRGYEQYF | TGCGCCAGCAGCTTGGACGCGCCCACCAGGGGATACGAGCAGTACTTC
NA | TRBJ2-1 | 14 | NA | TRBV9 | CASSVLANHNEQFF | TGTGCCAGCAGCGTCCTAGCTAACCACAATGAGCAGTTCTTC
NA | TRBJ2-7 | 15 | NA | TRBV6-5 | CASSRDRSSSYEQYF | TGTGCCAGCAGTCGGGACCGTTCTAGCTCCTACGAGCAGTACTTC
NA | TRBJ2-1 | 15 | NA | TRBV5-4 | CASSEGRVQNNEQFF | TGTGCCAGCAGCGAGGGACGGGTCCAAAACAATGAGCAGTTCTTC
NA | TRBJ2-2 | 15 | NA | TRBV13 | CASSLRVRDTGELFF | TGTGCCAGCAGCTTAAGGGTACGGGACACCGGGGAGCTGTTTTTT
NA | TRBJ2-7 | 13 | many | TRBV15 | CATSRVLVNEQYF | TGTGCCACCAGCAGGGTACTAGTTAACGAGCAGTACTTC
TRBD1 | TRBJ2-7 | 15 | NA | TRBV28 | CASSFVTGVPYEQYF | TGTGCCAGCAGTTTCGTGACAGGGGTCCCCTACGAGCAGTACTTC
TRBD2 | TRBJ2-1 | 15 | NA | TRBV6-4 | CASSERTSGLNEQFF | TGTGCCAGCAGTGAGAGGACTAGCGGGCTCAATGAGCAGTTCTTC
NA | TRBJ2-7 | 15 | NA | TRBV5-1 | CASSDRTSFSYEQYF | TGCGCCAGCAGCGATCGGACAAGCTTCTCCTACGAGCAGTACTTC
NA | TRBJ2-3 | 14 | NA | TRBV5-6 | CASSLAGRRGTQYF | TGTGCCAGCAGCTTGGCTGGGAGGAGGGGTACGCAGTATTTT
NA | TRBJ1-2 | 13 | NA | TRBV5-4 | CASSLGAEYGYTF | TGTGCCAGCAGCTTGGGTGCGGAGTATGGCTACACCTTC
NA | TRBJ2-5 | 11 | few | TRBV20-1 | CSAGGPLEQYF | TGCAGTGCTGGGGGTCCCCTGGAGCAGTACTTC
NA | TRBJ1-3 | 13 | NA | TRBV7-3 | CASSSFPGNTIYF | TGTGCCAGCAGCTCCTTTCCTGGAAACACCATATATTTT
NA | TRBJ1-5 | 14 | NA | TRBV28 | CASKPLQPNQPQHF | TGTGCCAGCAAGCCCCTACAGCCCAATCAGCCCCAGCATTTT
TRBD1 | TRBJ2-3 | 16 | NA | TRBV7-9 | CASSLTDRGATDTQYF | TGTGCCAGCAGCTTAACCGACAGGGGGGCCACAGATACGCAGTATTTT
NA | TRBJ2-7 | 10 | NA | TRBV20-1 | CSAKYVEQYF | TGCAGTGCTAAGTACGTAGAGCAGTACTTC
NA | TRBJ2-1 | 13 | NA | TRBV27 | CASSLFFYNEQFF | TGTGCCAGCAGTTTATTCTTCTACAATGAGCAGTTCTTC
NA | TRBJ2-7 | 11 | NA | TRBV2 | CASREYYEQYF | TGTGCCAGCAGAGAATACTACGAGCAGTACTTC
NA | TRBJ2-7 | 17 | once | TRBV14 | CASSQAYGRPSSYEQYF | TGTGCCAGCAGCCAAGCCTACGGGCGACCATCTTCCTACGAGCAGTACTTC
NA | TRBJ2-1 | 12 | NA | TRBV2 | CASSRDTNEQFF | TGTGCCAGCAGTCGGGACACCAATGAGCAGTTCTTC
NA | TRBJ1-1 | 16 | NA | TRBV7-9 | CASSLAAPGRTTEAFF | TGTGCCAGCAGCTTAGCGGCCCCGGGGAGAACTACTGAAGCTTTCTTT
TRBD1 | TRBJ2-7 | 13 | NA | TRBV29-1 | CSVGPTGGYEQYF | TGCAGCGTTGGGCCGACAGGGGGCTACGAGCAGTACTTC
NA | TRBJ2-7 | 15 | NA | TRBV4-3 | CASSPGYRGTYEQYF | TGCGCCAGCAGCCCCGGTTATAGGGGGACCTACGAGCAGTACTTC
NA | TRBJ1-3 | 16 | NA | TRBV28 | CASRPIRTASGNTIYF | TGTGCCAGCAGACCTATACGTACAGCCTCTGGAAACACCATATATTTT
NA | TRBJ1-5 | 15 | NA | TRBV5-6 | CASSLAKEGFGPQHF | TGTGCCAGCAGCTTGGCCAAAGAAGGGTTCGGGCCCCAGCATTTT
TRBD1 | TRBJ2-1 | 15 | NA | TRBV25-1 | CASNLDRGSYNEQFF | TGTGCCAGCAATCTAGACAGGGGGTCTTACAATGAGCAGTTCTTC
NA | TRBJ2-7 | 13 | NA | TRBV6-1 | CASSVARVSEQYF | TGTGCCAGCAGTGTAGCGAGGGTGAGCGAGCAGTACTTC
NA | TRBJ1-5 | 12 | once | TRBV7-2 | CASSLVGQPQHF | TGTGCCAGCAGCTTAGTCGGTCAGCCCCAGCATTTT
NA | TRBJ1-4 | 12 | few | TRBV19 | CASTGPLEKLFF | TGTGCCAGCACGGGCCCGTTGGAAAAACTGTTTTTT
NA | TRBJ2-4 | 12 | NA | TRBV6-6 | CASSRQDRIQYF | TGTGCCAGCAGTAGACAGGACAGAATTCAGTACTTC
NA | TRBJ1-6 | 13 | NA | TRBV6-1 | CASSPWGNSPLHF | TGTGCCAGCAGCCCGTGGGGTAATTCACCCCTCCACTTT
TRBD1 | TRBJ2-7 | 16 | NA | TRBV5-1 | CASSWGTGTGGYEQYF | TGCGCCAGCAGCTGGGGCACCGGGACAGGGGGCTACGAGCAGTACTTC
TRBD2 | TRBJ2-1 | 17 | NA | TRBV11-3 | CASSLDGLAGGTNEQFF | TGTGCCAGCAGCTTAGACGGACTAGCGGGGGGTACGAATGAGCAGTTCTTC
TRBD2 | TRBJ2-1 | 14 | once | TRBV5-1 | CASDSGRPYNEQFF | TGCGCCAGCGATAGCGGGAGGCCCTACAATGAGCAGTTCTTC
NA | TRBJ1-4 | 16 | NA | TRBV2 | CASSRILGTYRGKLFF | TGTGCCAGCAGTCGAATCCTCGGGACATACCGTGGAAAACTGTTTTTT
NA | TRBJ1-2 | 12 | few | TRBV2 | CASSATNYGYTF | TGTGCCAGCAGCGCGACAAACTATGGCTACACCTTC
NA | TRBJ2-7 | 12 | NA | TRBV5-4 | CASGLLNNEQYF | TGTGCCAGCGGCCTTCTTAATAACGAGCAGTACTTC
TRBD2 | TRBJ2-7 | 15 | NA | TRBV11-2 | CASSTAPGLDYEQYF | TGTGCCAGCAGCACCGCCCCGGGACTAGACTACGAGCAGTACTTC
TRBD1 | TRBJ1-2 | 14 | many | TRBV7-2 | CASSLVGQGHGYTF | TGTGCCAGCAGCTTAGTGGGACAGGGACATGGCTACACCTTC
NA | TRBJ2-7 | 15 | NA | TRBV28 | CASSLGPGNSYEQYF | TGTGCCAGCAGTTTGGGGCCAGGGAACTCCTACGAGCAGTACTTC
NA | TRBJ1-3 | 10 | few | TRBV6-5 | CASIGNTIYF | TGTGCCAGCATTGGAAACACCATATATTTT
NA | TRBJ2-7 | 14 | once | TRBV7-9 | CASSPQGGGYEQYF | TGTGCCAGCAGCCCGCAGGGTGGGGGCTACGAGCAGTACTTC
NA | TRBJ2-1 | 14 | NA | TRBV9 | CASSVVGNYNEQFF | TGTGCCAGCAGCGTAGTAGGAAACTACAATGAGCAGTTCTTC
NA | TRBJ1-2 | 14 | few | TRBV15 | CATSRSGYRSGYTF | TGTGCCACCAGCAGATCGGGGTACAGGAGTGGCTACACCTTC
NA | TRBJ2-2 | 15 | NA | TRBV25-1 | CASSEGLKNTGELFF | TGTGCCAGCAGTGAGGGTTTGAAGAACACCGGGGAGCTGTTTTTT
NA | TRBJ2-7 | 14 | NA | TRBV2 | CASSLGSFTVEQYF | TGTGCCAGCAGTCTGGGGAGCTTCACGGTGGAGCAGTACTTC
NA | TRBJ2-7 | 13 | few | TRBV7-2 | CASSYPTSNEQYF | TGTGCCAGCAGCTACCCAACTAGTAACGAGCAGTACTTC
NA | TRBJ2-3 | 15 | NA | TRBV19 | CASSFKVGVSDTQYF | TGTGCCAGTTCCTTTAAGGTGGGAGTATCAGATACGCAGTATTTT
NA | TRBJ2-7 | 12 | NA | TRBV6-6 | CASSKFGSEQYF | TGTGCCAGCAGTAAGTTCGGGAGTGAGCAGTACTTC
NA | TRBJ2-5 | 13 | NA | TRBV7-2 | CASSLAGSETQYF | TGTGCCAGCAGCTTAGCGGGATCAGAGACCCAGTACTTC
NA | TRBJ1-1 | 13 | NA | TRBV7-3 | CASSLNTGNEAFF | TGTGCCAGCAGCTTAAACACAGGAAATGAAGCTTTCTTT
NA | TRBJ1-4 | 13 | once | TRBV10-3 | CAITPGTNEKLFF | TGTGCCATCACCCCCGGGACTAATGAAAAACTGTTTTTT